This TCR beta chain was sequenced in a study of cytomegalovirus exposure and HLA in healthy donors. Study-level background: Clustering assigned roughly 81% of the approximately 400 genotyped donors to the Caucasian-associated ancestry cluster. Study-wide results and caveats: Indistinguishability led to the exclusion of some V segments, TRBV6-2 and TRBV6-3 included. Three chains linked to CMV were shown in vitro to be specific for CMV antigens.

CDR1 LNHDA and CDR2 SQIVND come from the germline V gene (reference sequence). With 4 bases removed from V and 5 bases from J, the gap between germline ends came to 17 bases. This CDR3 contains 15 residues. PCR primers comprised 60 Vbeta and 13 Jbeta primers. Data came from immunoSEQ multiplex PCR; TCRdb stores just in-frame clones and leaves some out. Found here are over 95,000 clones, over 65% of them singletons; the top ten hold approximately 2.4%. Of note for this clone: The antigen is undetermined.

The receptor was isolated from a female donor in good health and CMV-seronegative. This chain uses TRBV19 with TRBJ2-5, with no clear D. The sequencing sample was made of PBMCs. CDR3 sequence: CASSTAGSPSETQYF. CDR3 bases: TGTGCCAGTAGTACAGCCGGGTCCCCGAGCGAGACCCAGTACTTC.